Here is one T cell receptor (beta chain) with its context. Its antigen is not identified. Ahead of sequencing, the ViraFEST assay grew antigen-specific CD4+ T cells using viral peptide pools. Culture proceeded for nine to eleven days, and CD4+ T cells were then isolated. Everyone in the study got two shots of either the BNT162b2 or mRNA-1273 vaccine. Cultures had half their medium replaced with IL-2 medium on days 3 and 7. The method was immunoSEQ multiplex PCR; TCRdb's version includes in-frame clones alone and lacks a portion of them. The table lists around 30,000 clones, about 67% of them singletons. Germline CDR1 is SGHTA and CDR2 is FQGNSA. Trimming removed 1 base at V and 9 bases at J, with 13 bases between. This CDR3 has 15 residues. This record belongs to a study of vaccination effects on CD4 cells after COVID-19.

This clonotype originated in a human donor who received a COVID-19 vaccine. The chain uses TRBV7-2 and TRBJ1-6; unclear D gene. The sample was CD4+ T cells from PBMCs cultured with HCoV-NL63 spike peptides, taken after COVID-19 vaccination. The CDR3 DNA reads as TGTGCCAGCAGCTTAGTTCTGGGTTTCAGTTCACCCCTCCACTTT. This encodes CASSLVLGFSSPLHF.